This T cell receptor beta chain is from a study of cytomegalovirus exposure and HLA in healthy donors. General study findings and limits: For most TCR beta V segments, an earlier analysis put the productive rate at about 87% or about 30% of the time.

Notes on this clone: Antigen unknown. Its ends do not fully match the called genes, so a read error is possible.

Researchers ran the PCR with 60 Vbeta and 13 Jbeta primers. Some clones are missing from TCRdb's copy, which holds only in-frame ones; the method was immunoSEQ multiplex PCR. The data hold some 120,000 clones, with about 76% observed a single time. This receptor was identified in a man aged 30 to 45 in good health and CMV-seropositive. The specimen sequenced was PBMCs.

The CDR3 nucleotides are TGTGCCACCAGCAGTTCAGGGGTGTTCTATGGCTACCCCTTC. This sequence encodes CATSSSGVFYGYPF. The rearrangement joins TRBV15 to TRBJ1-2, with D perhaps matching TRBD1 (6 bases). The CDR3 is 14 amino acids. Looked up from germline, CDR1 is LNHNV and CDR2 is YYDKDF (reference sequence).